The 25 T cell receptor beta chains reported below all come from one sample, sequenced in a study of cytomegalovirus exposure and HLA in healthy donors. Vbeta (60) and Jbeta (13) primers were used in the PCR. Method: immunoSEQ multiplex PCR; TCRdb's copy keeps in-frame clones and lacks some. The sample lists 100,000 to 150,000 clones, approximately 81% seen once, with 7.3% in the top ten. The sequenced sample consisted of PBMCs. The receptors stem from a male donor in good health and CMV-seronegative.

The V and J genes are TRBV19 and TRBJ2-7; 8 bases line up with TRBD2. Germline V gene lookup returns CDR1 LNHDA and CDR2 SQIVND (reference sequence). The V gene end was trimmed by 10 bases and the J gene end by 0 bases; junction bases not matched to a gene: 8. CDR3 length equals 14 residues. CDR3 residues: CATHESGSSYEQYF. In DNA form, the CDR3 reads TGTGCCACCCACGAGAGCGGGAGCTCCTACGAGCAGTACTTC.

V gene TRBV5-1 combines with J gene TRBJ1-1, with D uncertain. The CDR3 spans 14 residues. Germline CDR1 and CDR2: SGHRS and YFSETQ. V lost 0 bases, J lost 0 bases, and 6 bases lay in between. The CDR3 DNA is TGCGCCAGCAGCTTGGCTTCTATGAACACTGAAGCTTTCTTT. Protein sequence: CASSLASMNTEAFF.

The chain recombines TRBV28 with TRBJ1-2, with 7 positions matching TRBD1. CDR1 and CDR2 from the germline V gene are MDHEN and SYDVKM. The length of the CDR3 is 12 residues. J gave up 7 bases and V 4 bases, and 3 bases lay outside the gene matches. CDR3 bases: TGTGCCAGCAGTTGGGACAGCGCTGGCTACACCTTC. Encoded protein: CASSWDSAGYTF.

The V and J genes are TRBV27 and TRBJ2-1, with TRBD1 matching 10 bases. Germline V gives CDR1 MNHEY, CDR2 SMNVEV (reference sequence). V gave up 3 bases and J gave up 6 bases; unmatched junction bases: 8. The CDR3 length is 16 residues. The CDR3 is CASSLSGTGVFNEQFF. The CDR3 DNA reads as TGTGCCAGCAGTTTGTCCGGGACAGGGGTTTTCAATGAGCAGTTCTTC.

The CDR3 loop is CASSQGASYFGYTF. CDR3 nucleotides: TGTGCCAGCAGCCAGGGGGCATCCTATTTTGGCTACACCTTC. The V gene is TRBV6-6, the J gene TRBJ1-2, with 8 positions matching TRBD1. The V gene's germline CDR1 is MNHNY and CDR2 SVGAGI (reference sequence). CDR3 size: 14 residues. J was trimmed by 7 bases and V by 6 bases; bases with no gene match: 10.

The rearrangement joins TRBV6-4 to TRBJ2-4; no clear D. V was cut by 0 bases and J by 13 bases, with 10 bases left in between. The germline V gene has CDR1 MRHNA and CDR2 SNTAGT. CDR3 length: 12 residues. The CDR3: CASSDSMGRQYF. CDR3 coding DNA: TGTGCCAGCAGTGACTCGATGGGCCGACAGTACTTC.

A word on this clone: The junction and the germline gene differ at one end; a read error may be behind it. The chain employs TRBV7-9 and TRBJ2-3; the D gene is possibly TRBD2 (5 bases). CDR1 is SEHNR, CDR2 FQNEAQ, per germline (reference sequence). CDR3 length: 15 amino acids. The CDR3 sequence is CASSFDGLDTDTQYF. CDR3 nucleotides: TGTGCTAGCAGCTTCGATGGACTTGACACAGATACGCAGTATTTT.

The rearrangement uses TRBV27 and TRBJ1-2; 7 bases align to TRBD1. From germline, CDR1 is MNHEY and CDR2 SMNVEV (reference sequence). CDR3 length: 14 residues. Germline trimming cut 6 bases from V and 4 bases from J; bases unmatched to any gene: 8. CDR3 in amino acids: CASSPRQGVYGYTF. In nucleotides, the CDR3 is TGTGCCAGCAGCCCACGACAGGGCGTCTATGGCTACACCTTC.

The chain is built from TRBV7-2 and TRBJ1-4, with D tentatively TRBD1 (6 bases). The CDR3 contains 15 residues. V was clipped by 3 bases and J by 4 bases, with 12 bases between them. The germline gives CDR1 SGHTA, CDR2 FQGNSA. In DNA, the CDR3 is TGTGCCAGCAGCTTTGGTATAGGGGGTAATGAAAAACTGTTTTTT. As protein: CASSFGIGGNEKLFF.

V gene TRBV6-1 combines with J gene TRBJ2-5; the D gene is possibly TRBD1 (5 bases). The DNA end is a closer match to TRBJ2-7, so the J assignment may be wrong. The germline V gene has CDR1 MNHNS and CDR2 SASEGT. The CDR3 has 14 amino acids. In DNA form, the CDR3 reads TGTGCCAGCAGCCCACTGACAGACCCCTACGAGCAGTACTTC. Translation gives CASSPLTDPYEQYF.

The J gene is TRBJ1-5, the V gene TRBV19; maybe TRBD1 (6 bases). In germline, CDR1 is LNHDA, CDR2 SQIVND (reference sequence). The length of the CDR3 is 12 residues. The V end was cut by 10 bases, the J end by 8 bases, with 15 bases between. The CDR3 spells CATAGGSKPQHF. The CDR3 DNA reads TGTGCCACCGCGGGGGGCTCAAAGCCCCAGCATTTT.

The table lists this clone with a few counts. V gene TRBV9 combines with J gene TRBJ2-7; D gene unclear. Germline values: CDR1 SGDLS, CDR2 YYNGEE. Trimming took off 0 bases at V and 4 bases at J, with 14 bases between the two ends. CDR3 size: 15 residues. The CDR3 DNA sequence: TGTGCCAGCAGCGTAGGTGGAGCGTCGATGTACGAGCAGTACTTC. Translating gives CASSVGGASMYEQYF.

The gene calls are TRBV30 and TRBJ2-1, with a possible D match to TRBD1 (5 bases). V lost 0 bases to trimming and J lost 7 bases, with 13 bases between them. CDR3 size: 14 residues. Germline values: CDR1 GTSNPN, CDR2 SVGIG (reference sequence). The CDR3 is CAWSVGRVGNEQFF. The CDR3 coding sequence is TGTGCCTGGAGTGTAGGCAGGGTGGGAAATGAGCAGTTCTTC. Supplemented by reference TRBV30 and TRBJ2-1, the full variable domain reads SQTIHQWPATLVQPVGSPLSLECTVEGTSNPNLYWYRQAAGRGLQLLFYSVGIGQISSEVPQNLSASRPQDRQFILSSKKLLLSDSGFYLCAWSVGRVGNEQFFGPGTRLTVL.

The chain carries TRBV28 and TRBJ2-6, with 9 bases matching TRBD1. Germline V CDR1 and CDR2: MDHEN, SYDVKM. J lost 6 bases, V lost 5 bases, and 5 bases had no gene match. The CDR3 consists of 15 residues. The CDR3 DNA follows: TGTGCCAGCAGTGGACAGGGGACAACGGCCAACGTCCTGACTTTC. Residues: CASSGQGTTANVLTF.

This chain connects TRBV15 to TRBJ2-7, with TRBD2 matching over 11 bases. This CDR3 is built from 17 residues. The V gene's germline CDR1 is LNHNV and CDR2 YYDKDF (reference sequence). J lost 0 bases, V lost 3 bases, and 7 bases had no gene match. The CDR3 protein is CATSRTAGTSGSYEQYF. CDR3 in DNA: TGTGCCACCAGCAGGACGGCCGGGACTAGCGGCTCCTACGAGCAGTACTTC.

The rearrangement uses TRBV19 and TRBJ1-5; D unclear. V was shortened by 7 bases and J by 1 base, with 11 bases between the two germline ends. This CDR3 comprises 14 residues. Germline loops: CDR1 LNHDA, CDR2 SQIVND (reference sequence). The chain's CDR3 is CASTQRGSNQPQHF. In DNA form, the CDR3 reads TGTGCCAGTACGCAGAGAGGAAGCAATCAGCCCCAGCATTTT.

The chain recombines TRBV5-6 with TRBJ2-3; TRBD2 matches 7 bases. The J segment lost 1 base and the V segment lost 1 base, leaving 3 bases of the junction unmatched. CDR1 and CDR2 (germline): SGHDT, YYEEEE. The CDR3 length is 15 residues. CDR3 in DNA: TGTGCCAGCAGCTTGATACGGGGGGGCACAGATACGCAGTATTTT. It specifies CASSLIRGGTDTQYF. The entire variable domain, with the rest obtained from reference TRBV5-6 and TRBJ2-3, is as follows: DAGVTQSPTHLIKTRGQQVTLRCSPKSGHDTVSWYQQALGQGPQFIFQYYEEEERQRGNFPDRFSGHQFPNYSSELNVNALLLGDSALYLCASSLIRGGTDTQYFGPGTRLTVL.

A few counts support this clone. This sequence joins TRBV7-3 and TRBJ2-1; D unclear. With 5 bases removed from V and 0 bases from J, the gap between germline ends came to 11 bases. The CDR3 sequence is 15 residues long. Germline CDR1 is SGHTA and CDR2 is FQGTGA. CDR3 sequence: CASSPLINSYNEQFF. For the CDR3, the DNA is TGTGCCAGCAGCCCCCTAATAAACTCCTACAATGAGCAGTTCTTC.

This clone was picked up one time. J is TRBJ2-2 and V is TRBV5-6; 9 bases fit TRBD1. The CDR3 has 17 residues. Germline CDR1 reads SGHDT; CDR2 reads YYEEEE. Unmatched junction bases numbered 10, after V lost 1 base and J lost 6 bases. This CDR3 reads CASSLWPDRGDAGELFF. For the CDR3, the DNA is TGTGCCAGCAGCTTGTGGCCTGACAGGGGGGACGCCGGGGAGCTGTTTTTT.

The chain links TRBV4-1 to TRBJ2-5; D not resolved. Germline V gene lookup returns CDR1 MGHRA and CDR2 YSYEKL. This CDR3 has 14 amino acids. The V gene lost 0 bases and the J gene lost 0 bases, with 5 bases spanning the gap. In DNA, the CDR3 is TGCGCCAGCAGCCAAGATTCGTACCAAGAGACCCAGTACTTC. Translation: CASSQDSYQETQYF.

The rearrangement uses TRBV5-1 and TRBJ2-1; 7 positions agree with TRBD1. The length of the CDR3 is 15 residues. The germline V gene has CDR1 SGHRS and CDR2 YFSETQ. V lost 4 bases to trimming and J lost 5 bases; unmatched junction nucleotides: 9. CDR3 nucleotide sequence: TGCGCCAGCAGCCCCCAGACAGGGCTCGACAATGAGCAGTTCTTC. Protein: CASSPQTGLDNEQFF.

V and J are TRBV12-5 and TRBJ1-6, with 7 bases aligning to TRBD1. V dropped 5 bases and J dropped 5; count of bases not matched to a gene: 15. The CDR3 covers 18 residues. The germline V gene encodes CDR1 LGHNT and CDR2 FRNRAP. The CDR3 sequence: CASGPTSDRVPHNSPLHF. The CDR3, as DNA: TGTGCTAGTGGTCCCACCTCCGACAGGGTTCCACATAATTCACCCCTCCACTTT.

The CDR3 loop is CASSLELGQFDEQFF. CDR3 sequence (DNA): TGTGCCAGCAGCCTAGAACTAGGGCAGTTCGATGAGCAGTTCTTC. This chain links TRBV21-1 with TRBJ2-1; the D segment call TRBD2 is taken from the table without a DNA check. TRBV21-1 represents a pseudogene. The length of the CDR3 is 15 residues.

The J gene is TRBJ2-7, the V gene TRBV19, with 12 bases fitting TRBD1. In germline, CDR1 is LNHDA, CDR2 SQIVND (reference sequence). After removal of 5 bases from V and 6 bases from J, the junction contained 5 bases not matched to a gene. There are 14 residues in the CDR3. The CDR3 is CASSFRDRGREQYF. DNA of the CDR3: TGTGCCAGTAGTTTCCGGGACAGGGGGCGCGAGCAGTACTTC. Supplemented by reference TRBV19 and TRBJ2-7, the full variable domain reads DGGITQSPKYLFRKEGQNVTLSCEQNLNHDAMYWYRQDPGQGLRLIYYSQIVNDFQKGDIAEGYSVSREKKESFPLTVTSAQKNPTAFYLCASSFRDRGREQYFGPGTRLTVT.

V and J are TRBV27 and TRBJ2-3; no firm D call. Looked up from germline, CDR1 is MNHEY and CDR2 is SMNVEV (reference sequence). The V end was cut by 3 bases, the J end by 2 bases, with 6 bases between. This CDR3 comprises 13 residues. The DNA for the CDR3 is TGTGCCAGCAGTTTTGGGCCCACAGATACGCAGTATTTT. Its protein product is CASSFGPTDTQYF.